This T cell receptor beta chain was found in a study of blood T cell repertoires in COVID-19. The method was immunoSEQ multiplex PCR; TCRdb's version includes in-frame clones alone and lacks a portion of them. The sample includes roughly 100,000 clones, about 87% of them seen just once. V was cut by 2 bases and J by 11 bases, with 10 bases left in between. Germline values: CDR1 SEHNR, CDR2 FQNEAQ (reference sequence). This CDR3 region has 13 residues. The receptor was isolated from a human donor in a cohort sampled during active or convalescent COVID-19. This chain joins TRBV7-9 and TRBJ2-6, with a possible D match to TRBD2 (5 bases). The specimen was peripheral blood. Written as DNA, the CDR3 is TGTGCCAGCAGCTTATTGGGCGGGTACGTCCTGACTTTC. It codes for CASSLLGGYVLTF.